These 5 T cell receptor beta chains were sequenced from one sample in a study of T cells in Graves' hyperthyroidism and ophthalmopathy. The CDR3 regions of TCR beta were amplified from RNA transcripts. The TCR CDR3 was amplified in a first-round RT-PCR using the HTBI primer set. In TCRdb, the multiplex PCR reads were re-called with MiXCR into one record per CDR3 protein. The table has 600,000 to 850,000 distinct CDR3 sequences, around 20% seen once. The sample taken for sequencing was blood. The receptor source for this set is a woman aged 45-65 years with Graves' hyperthyroidism that later progressed to Graves' ophthalmopathy.

The chain is built from TRBV6-1 and TRBJ2-1; D may be TRBD2 (5 bases). Germline CDR1 is MNHNS and CDR2 is SASEGT. V was trimmed by 8 bases and J by 0 bases, leaving 17 bases between them. The CDR3 totals 16 residues. The CDR3 bases are TGTGCCAGCTTCCGGAGTCTCCGGGGCTCCTACAATGAGCAGTTCTTC. As protein: CASFRSLRGSYNEQFF.

This chain joins TRBV5-1 and TRBJ2-2; the D gene is possibly TRBD2 (6 bases). Germline values: CDR1 SGHRS, CDR2 YFSETQ. The CDR3 loop spans 15 amino acids. Trimming took off 2 bases at V and 7 bases at J, with 15 bases between the two ends. The CDR3 DNA follows: TGCGCCAGCAGCTTAAACAGCCCGCGGGGCGGGGAGCTGTTTTTT. Amino acids: CASSLNSPRGGELFF.

The chain uses TRBV6-1 and TRBJ1-1, with D uncertain. This CDR3 is 16 amino acids long. CDR1 and CDR2 (germline): MNHNS, SASEGT. Trimming stripped 10 bases from V and 0 bases from J, with 21 bases between. The CDR3 here is CATWATRGLVNTEAFF. The CDR3 nucleotides are TGTGCCACGTGGGCGACGCGGGGTCTCGTGAACACTGAAGCTTTCTTT.

This clonotype was observed many times. The chain employs TRBV18 and TRBJ2-1; D may correspond to TRBD1 or TRBD2 (6 bases each). This CDR3 has 14 residues. Germline CDR1 and CDR2: KGHSH and LQKENI. The V end was cut by 1 base, the J end by 8 bases, with 12 bases between. The chain's CDR3 is CASSPHPGEDEQFF. The CDR3 DNA reads as TGTGCCAGCTCACCACATCCAGGGGAGGATGAGCAGTTCTTC.

J is TRBJ2-2 and V is TRBV9; the D gene could be TRBD1 or TRBD2 (5 bases each). Germline-derived CDR1 and CDR2 are SGDLS and YYNGEE. The V gene lost 3 bases and the J gene lost 1 base, with 19 bases spanning the gap. The CDR3 extends over 18 amino acids. The CDR3 loop reads CASSAPSGQSLNTGELFF. CDR3 in DNA: TGTGCCAGCAGCGCTCCGTCGGGGCAGTCGCTGAACACCGGGGAGCTGTTTTTT.